These T cell receptor beta chains were read from a single sample in a study of T cells in narcolepsy. Libraries were prepared by immunoSEQ multiplex PCR; TCRdb keeps only in-frame clonotypes and omits some of them. The sample shows about 33,000 clones, 85% to 90% of them seen only once. What was sequenced was CD45RA- memory CD4+ T cells from PBMCs. The source of these receptors is a human donor with narcolepsy. Each CDR3 is given with its conserved first and last residue. Fields, in order: D gene, J gene, V gene, clone size, CDR3 DNA, CDR3 protein. A D gene is named only where the DNA matches it firmly. Some rows have no size entry. The others give once, few or many, or a class for an expanded clone.

d_call: TRBD2; j_call: TRBJ2-5; v_call: TRBV6-6; clone_size: -; cdr3_nt: TGTGCCAGCAGTTACCCGACTAGCGGCCAAGAGACCCAGTACTTC; cdr3_aa: CASSYPTSGQETQYF
d_call: -; j_call: TRBJ2-5; v_call: TRBV27; clone_size: -; cdr3_nt: TGTGCCAGCAGTTTATTGGGTGTACGATCGGAGACCCAGTACTTC; cdr3_aa: CASSLLGVRSETQYF
d_call: TRBD2; j_call: TRBJ2-1; v_call: TRBV10-3; clone_size: -; cdr3_nt: TGTGCCAACGGGGATAGCGGGAGTAGTAATGAGCAGTTCTTC; cdr3_aa: CANGDSGSSNEQFF
d_call: TRBD2; j_call: TRBJ2-5; v_call: TRBV28; clone_size: -; cdr3_nt: TGTGCCAGCAGTCCAACTAGCGGGAGCTACCAAGAGACCCAGTACTTC; cdr3_aa: CASSPTSGSYQETQYF
d_call: -; j_call: TRBJ1-5; v_call: TRBV19; clone_size: -; cdr3_nt: TGTGCCAGCACTTCCAGGACATTGGGGTTCAATCAGCCCCAGCATTTT; cdr3_aa: CASTSRTLGFNQPQHF
d_call: -; j_call: TRBJ1-2; v_call: TRBV9; clone_size: -; cdr3_nt: TGTGCCAGCAGCGTAGGTCACAGCAACACGTATGGCTACACCTTC; cdr3_aa: CASSVGHSNTYGYTF
d_call: -; j_call: TRBJ2-1; v_call: TRBV19; clone_size: -; cdr3_nt: TGTGCCAGTACCATCCCCAACCGGGATTACAATGAGCAGTTCTTC; cdr3_aa: CASTIPNRDYNEQFF
d_call: -; j_call: TRBJ1-2; v_call: TRBV6-1; clone_size: -; cdr3_nt: TGTGCCACGATGGGCGGGGGCTATGGCTACACCTTC; cdr3_aa: CATMGGGYGYTF
d_call: -; j_call: TRBJ1-1; v_call: TRBV6-5; clone_size: -; cdr3_nt: TGTGCCAGCCAGTGGGGGGGGGACACTGAAGCTTTCTTT; cdr3_aa: CASQWGGDTEAFF
d_call: TRBD2; j_call: TRBJ2-3; v_call: TRBV13; clone_size: -; cdr3_nt: TGTGCCAGCAGCTTAGTATCGCTAGCGGGAGTGGATACGCAGTATTTT; cdr3_aa: CASSLVSLAGVDTQYF
d_call: -; j_call: TRBJ2-6; v_call: TRBV10-3; clone_size: -; cdr3_nt: TGTGCCATCAGCAAAACCCCGACCGGGACAGGGGCCAACGTCCTGACTTTC; cdr3_aa: CAISKTPTGTGANVLTF
d_call: TRBD1; j_call: TRBJ1-1; v_call: TRBV11-2; clone_size: once; cdr3_nt: TGTGCCAGCAGCTTAGGGGGACAGGGGAACACTGAAGCTTTCTTT; cdr3_aa: CASSLGGQGNTEAFF
d_call: TRBD2; j_call: TRBJ2-1; v_call: TRBV30; clone_size: -; cdr3_nt: TGTGCCTGGGAACCGGGACTAGCGACAAATGAGCAGTTCTTC; cdr3_aa: CAWEPGLATNEQFF
d_call: -; j_call: TRBJ1-1; v_call: TRBV7-2; clone_size: -; cdr3_nt: TGTGCCAGCAGCCTACACCCCAGGGACACTGAAGCTTTCTTT; cdr3_aa: CASSLHPRDTEAFF
d_call: -; j_call: TRBJ1-1; v_call: TRBV5-1; clone_size: once; cdr3_nt: TGCGCCAGCAGCGTAACAGGGACCCACACTGAAGCTTTCTTT; cdr3_aa: CASSVTGTHTEAFF
d_call: -; j_call: TRBJ1-2; v_call: TRBV4-1; clone_size: -; cdr3_nt: TGCGCCAGCAGCCAGGCTCGGACGAATACTAACTATGGCTACACCTTC; cdr3_aa: CASSQARTNTNYGYTF
d_call: -; j_call: TRBJ1-3; v_call: TRBV19; clone_size: -; cdr3_nt: TGTGCCAGTAGTAGCCAGGCTGGAAACACCATATATTTT; cdr3_aa: CASSSQAGNTIYF
d_call: TRBD2; j_call: TRBJ2-5; v_call: TRBV28; clone_size: -; cdr3_nt: TGTGCCAGCAGTCGTTTTGTAGCGGGAGAAGAGACCCAGTACTTC; cdr3_aa: CASSRFVAGEETQYF
d_call: -; j_call: TRBJ1-2; v_call: TRBV7-9; clone_size: -; cdr3_nt: TGTGCCAGCAGCTTAGGCCCGCGGGGGCTTACCTATGGCTACACCTTC; cdr3_aa: CASSLGPRGLTYGYTF
d_call: TRBD1; j_call: TRBJ2-7; v_call: TRBV6-1; clone_size: -; cdr3_nt: TGTGCCAGCAGTGAATACGGAGGAGACAGGGTCGACGAGCAGTACTTC; cdr3_aa: CASSEYGGDRVDEQYF
d_call: TRBD2; j_call: TRBJ2-1; v_call: TRBV7-2; clone_size: -; cdr3_nt: TGTGCCAGCAGCGTCTCTAGCGGGAGCAATGAGCAGTTCTTC; cdr3_aa: CASSVSSGSNEQFF
d_call: TRBD1; j_call: TRBJ2-5; v_call: TRBV2; clone_size: -; cdr3_nt: TGTGCCAGCAGTGTGGACAGGGCTGGGACCCAGTACTTC; cdr3_aa: CASSVDRAGTQYF
d_call: TRBD2; j_call: TRBJ2-3; v_call: TRBV29-1; clone_size: -; cdr3_nt: TGCAGCGTTGACCAGCGGGGGGCACGGGCGCAGTATTTT; cdr3_aa: CSVDQRGARAQYF
d_call: -; j_call: TRBJ2-3; v_call: TRBV7-8; clone_size: -; cdr3_nt: TGTGCCAGCAGCTTAGTGTCGCAGGGGAGCACAGATACGCAGTATTTT; cdr3_aa: CASSLVSQGSTDTQYF
d_call: -; j_call: TRBJ2-2; v_call: TRBV7-2; clone_size: -; cdr3_nt: TGTGCCAGCAGGAAGGCAGGGACCAACACCGGGGAGCTGTTTTTT; cdr3_aa: CASRKAGTNTGELFF
d_call: -; j_call: TRBJ1-5; v_call: TRBV5-3; clone_size: -; cdr3_nt: TGTGCCAGAAGCTTGGGGGGAGAAGGAAATCAGCCCCAGCATTTT; cdr3_aa: CARSLGGEGNQPQHF
d_call: -; j_call: TRBJ1-2; v_call: TRBV19; clone_size: -; cdr3_nt: TGTGCCAGTAGTCGACGGGGGACCGGTGGCTACACCTTC; cdr3_aa: CASSRRGTGGYTF
d_call: -; j_call: TRBJ1-2; v_call: TRBV7-2; clone_size: -; cdr3_nt: TGTGCCAGCAGCTTTGACAGCCTCTATGGCTACACCTTC; cdr3_aa: CASSFDSLYGYTF
d_call: TRBD2; j_call: TRBJ2-7; v_call: TRBV6-5; clone_size: once; cdr3_nt: TGTGCCAGCAGCCCCCGCAGCGGGACCTACGAGCAGTACTTC; cdr3_aa: CASSPRSGTYEQYF
d_call: -; j_call: TRBJ2-6; v_call: TRBV11-2; clone_size: -; cdr3_nt: TGTGCCAGCAGCTTAGATCCATTCCTCTCTGGGGCCAACGTCCTGACTTTC; cdr3_aa: CASSLDPFLSGANVLTF
d_call: TRBD2; j_call: TRBJ2-7; v_call: TRBV6-5; clone_size: -; cdr3_nt: TGTGCCAGCAGTGATTGGGGGGGCGAGCAGTACTTC; cdr3_aa: CASSDWGGEQYF
d_call: TRBD2; j_call: TRBJ2-3; v_call: TRBV5-1; clone_size: once; cdr3_nt: TGCGCCAGCAGCTCCACTAGCGGAAAAAGCACAGATACGCAGTATTTT; cdr3_aa: CASSSTSGKSTDTQYF
d_call: TRBD1; j_call: TRBJ1-1; v_call: TRBV10-3; clone_size: -; cdr3_nt: TGTGCCATCAGTGTTCGGGCAGGGGGCTTGGGCACTGAAGCTTTCTTT; cdr3_aa: CAISVRAGGLGTEAFF
d_call: -; j_call: TRBJ1-1; v_call: TRBV6-5; clone_size: -; cdr3_nt: TGTGCCAGCAGCCTCCGGGTAGGAGAAGCTTTCTTT; cdr3_aa: CASSLRVGEAFF
d_call: -; j_call: TRBJ2-3; v_call: TRBV7-2; clone_size: -; cdr3_nt: TGTGCCAGCAGCTTAAAGGGGGGGTATACGCAGTATTTT; cdr3_aa: CASSLKGGYTQYF
d_call: -; j_call: TRBJ2-3; v_call: TRBV29-1; clone_size: -; cdr3_nt: TGCAGCGTTGATGAGGGGCACACAGATACGCAGTATTTT; cdr3_aa: CSVDEGHTDTQYF
d_call: -; j_call: TRBJ2-2; v_call: TRBV15; clone_size: once; cdr3_nt: TGCGCCACCAGCAGAGTAGGGTACTCCGGGGAGCTGTTTTTT; cdr3_aa: CATSRVGYSGELFF
d_call: -; j_call: TRBJ2-4; v_call: TRBV5-1; clone_size: -; cdr3_nt: TGCGCCAGCAGCTGGGGGCCGACAGGTTTAGCCAAAAACATTCAGTACTTC; cdr3_aa: CASSWGPTGLAKNIQYF
d_call: TRBD2; j_call: TRBJ2-3; v_call: TRBV28; clone_size: -; cdr3_nt: TGTGCCAGCAGTCGGGCGGGGGGAATCACAGATACGCAGTATTTT; cdr3_aa: CASSRAGGITDTQYF
d_call: -; j_call: TRBJ1-1; v_call: TRBV30; clone_size: -; cdr3_nt: TGTGCCTGGAGTGTCTCGAACACTGAAGCTTTCTTT; cdr3_aa: CAWSVSNTEAFF
d_call: -; j_call: TRBJ2-7; v_call: TRBV7-2; clone_size: -; cdr3_nt: TGTGCCAGCAGCTTTCGTCTCGAGCAGTACTTC; cdr3_aa: CASSFRLEQYF
d_call: -; j_call: TRBJ1-1; v_call: TRBV11-2; clone_size: -; cdr3_nt: TGTGCCAGCAGCCGCCTAGGAAGGGCCATGAACACTGAAGCTTTCTTT; cdr3_aa: CASSRLGRAMNTEAFF
d_call: TRBD1; j_call: TRBJ2-5; v_call: TRBV14; clone_size: -; cdr3_nt: TGTGCCAGCAGCCTGACAGGGAGTAAGGAGACCCAGTACTTC; cdr3_aa: CASSLTGSKETQYF
d_call: TRBD2; j_call: TRBJ2-5; v_call: TRBV7-9; clone_size: few; cdr3_nt: TGTGCCAGCAGCCCACGCCCCCAACATAGCGGGGGGCCCCAAGAGACCCAGTACTTC; cdr3_aa: CASSPRPQHSGGPQETQYF
d_call: -; j_call: TRBJ2-7; v_call: TRBV9; clone_size: -; cdr3_nt: TGTGCCAGCAGCGCTCGTGAGGGGGTTTCCTACGAGCAGTACTTC; cdr3_aa: CASSAREGVSYEQYF
d_call: TRBD2; j_call: TRBJ2-3; v_call: TRBV5-5; clone_size: -; cdr3_nt: TGTGCCAGCAGCTTTTCCGGGAGGGTGCTCCCAGATACGCAGTATTTT; cdr3_aa: CASSFSGRVLPDTQYF
d_call: TRBD2; j_call: TRBJ2-5; v_call: TRBV9; clone_size: -; cdr3_nt: TGTGCCAGCAGCGTAGTAGCGGGGTACCAAGAGACCCAGTACTTC; cdr3_aa: CASSVVAGYQETQYF
d_call: -; j_call: TRBJ1-2; v_call: TRBV10-2; clone_size: -; cdr3_nt: TGCGCCAGCCGCCAGGATGCCTATGGCTACACCTTC; cdr3_aa: CASRQDAYGYTF
d_call: -; j_call: TRBJ2-7; v_call: TRBV6-1; clone_size: -; cdr3_nt: TGTGCCAGCAGTGGGACTTTCTACGAGCAGTACTTC; cdr3_aa: CASSGTFYEQYF